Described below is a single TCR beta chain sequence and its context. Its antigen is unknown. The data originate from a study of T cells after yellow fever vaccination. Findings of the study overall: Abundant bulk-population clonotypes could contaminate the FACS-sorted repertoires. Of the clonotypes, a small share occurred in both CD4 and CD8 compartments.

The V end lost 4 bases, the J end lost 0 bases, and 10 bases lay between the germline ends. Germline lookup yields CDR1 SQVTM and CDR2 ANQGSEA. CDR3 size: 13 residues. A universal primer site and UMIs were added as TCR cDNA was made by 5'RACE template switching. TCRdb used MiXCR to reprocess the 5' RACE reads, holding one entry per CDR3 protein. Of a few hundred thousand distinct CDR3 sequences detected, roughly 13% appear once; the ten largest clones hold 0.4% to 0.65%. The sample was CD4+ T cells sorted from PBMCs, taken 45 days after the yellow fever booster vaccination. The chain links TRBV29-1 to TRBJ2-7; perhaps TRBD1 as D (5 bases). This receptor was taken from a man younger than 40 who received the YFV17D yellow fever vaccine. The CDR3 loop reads CSVATGISYEQYF. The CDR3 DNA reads TGCAGCGTTGCTACAGGAATCTCCTACGAGCAGTACTTC.